The source of this TCR beta chain is a study of blood T cell repertoires in COVID-19. Background on the study: COVID-19 samples collected from the United States, Italy and Spain covered acute and convalescent phases. T cells, B-cell-depleted T cells, or PBMCs supplied cDNA or gDNA.

This CDR3 region has 13 residues. V dropped 2 bases and J dropped 7 bases, with 11 bases sitting between them. Germline V gene data show CDR1 as MNHEY and CDR2 as SVGAGI. Membership in each cohort depended on participant-reported clinical history. Here immunoSEQ multiplex PCR was the method, and the copy in TCRdb shows in-frame clones only, minus some. The table shows 200,000 or so clones, with around 81% occurring only once. This TCR was recovered from a woman aged 40 to 50 with acute COVID-19. Sequencing was carried out using PBMCs or T cells enriched from blood (not recorded which). The V gene is TRBV6-5, the J gene TRBJ1-1; D remains ambiguous. The CDR3 DNA reads as TGTGCCAGCAGTTACGCGGACTACGATGAAGCTTTCTTT. Its translation: CASSYADYDEAFF.